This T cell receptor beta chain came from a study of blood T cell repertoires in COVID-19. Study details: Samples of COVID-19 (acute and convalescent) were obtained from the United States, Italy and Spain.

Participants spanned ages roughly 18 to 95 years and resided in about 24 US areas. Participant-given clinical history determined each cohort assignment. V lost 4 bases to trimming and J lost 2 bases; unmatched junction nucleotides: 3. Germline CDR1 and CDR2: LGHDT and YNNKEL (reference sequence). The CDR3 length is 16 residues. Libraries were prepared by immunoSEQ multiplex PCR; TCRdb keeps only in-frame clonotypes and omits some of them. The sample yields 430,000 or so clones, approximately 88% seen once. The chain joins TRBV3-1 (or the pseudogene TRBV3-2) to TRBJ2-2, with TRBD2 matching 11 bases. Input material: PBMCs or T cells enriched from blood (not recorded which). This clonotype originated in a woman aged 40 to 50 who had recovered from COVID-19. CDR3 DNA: TGTGCCAGCAGCCTACTAGCGGGAGTAAACACCGGGGAGCTGTTTTTT. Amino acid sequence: CASSLLAGVNTGELFF.